This entry lists 15 T cell receptor beta chains sequenced from one sample in a study of OX40 agonist ivuxolimab in advanced cancers. Some clones are missing from TCRdb's copy, which holds only in-frame ones; the method was immunoSEQ multiplex PCR. Of tens of thousands of clones in the sample, approximately 80% were seen once. The sequencing here drew on CD4+ or CD8+ T cells sorted from blood, taken in a trial of the OX40 agonist ivuxolimab. All receptors derive from an adult with an advanced solid tumor such as melanoma, head and neck, liver or kidney cancer.

This CDR3 reads CASSLDLLDTQYF. The DNA for the CDR3 is TGTGCCAGCAGCTTAGACCTTCTAGATACGCAGTATTTT. The rearrangement links TRBV7-8 to TRBJ2-3; no firm D call. This CDR3 is 13 amino acids long. The V gene lost 1 base and the J gene lost 5 bases, with 7 bases spanning the gap. Germline V gene sequence: CDR1 SGHVS, CDR2 FQNEAQ. Drawing the rest from reference TRBV7-8 and TRBJ2-3, the complete variable domain is GAGVSQSPRYKVAKRGQDVALRCDPISGHVSLFWYQQALGQGPEFLTYFQNEAQLDKSGLPSDRFFAERPEGSVSTLKIQRTQQEDSAVYLCASSLDLLDTQYFGPGTRLTVL.

The chain has TRBV11-2 and TRBJ1-4, with a possible D match to TRBD1 (5 bases). From germline, CDR1 is SGHAT and CDR2 FQNNGV. Between the trimmed V and J ends, which lost 1 base and 3 bases, there was a span of 9 bases. The length of the CDR3 is 15 residues. CDR3 residues: CASSLGWGANEKLFF. DNA of the CDR3: TGTGCCAGCAGCTTAGGTTGGGGGGCTAATGAAAAACTGTTTTTT. Combining the CDR3 with reference TRBV11-2 and TRBJ1-4 gives the whole variable domain EAGVAQSPRYKIIEKRQSVAFWCNPISGHATLYWYQQILGQGPKLLIQFQNNGVVDDSQLPKDRFSAERLKGVDSTLKIQPAKLEDSAVYLCASSLGWGANEKLFFGSGTQLSVL.

J is TRBJ2-6 and V is TRBV7-2; D ambiguous. Germline V gives CDR1 SGHTA, CDR2 FQGNSA. The germline V and J ends were trimmed by 6 bases and 0 bases, with 9 bases remaining between them. The CDR3 has 15 amino acids. The CDR3 spells CASSLVGSGANVLTF. The CDR3 nucleotides read TGTGCCAGCAGTCTCGTGGGCTCTGGGGCCAACGTCCTGACTTTC.

This chain links TRBV15 with TRBJ2-1, with a weak D call TRBD2 (6 bases). The germline gives CDR1 LNHNV, CDR2 YYDKDF (reference sequence). Trimming shortened V by 5 bases and J by 4 bases, and 12 bases separated the two germline ends. CDR3 length equals 14 residues. The CDR3 sequence is CATSAGTRYNEQFF. The CDR3 DNA is TGTGCCACCAGCGCCGGGACTCGTTACAATGAGCAGTTCTTC.

The J gene is TRBJ2-3, the V gene TRBV10-3; D is undetermined. CDR1 is ENHRY and CDR2 is SYGVKD in the germline V gene. The CDR3 spans 16 residues. Trimming removed 0 bases from V and 7 bases from J, with 17 bases in between. In DNA, the CDR3 is TGTGCCATCAGTGAGTCCCGGGCTTTTGCTTTACATACGCAGTATTTT. Residues: CAISESRAFALHTQYF.

The chain carries TRBV29-1 and TRBJ2-7, with D possibly being TRBD1 (5 bases). This CDR3 region has 11 residues. The germline V gene has CDR1 SQVTM and CDR2 ANQGSEA. V lost 4 bases and J 5 bases, leaving 9 bases between the germline ends. DNA for the CDR3: TGCAGCGTTGTAAGGGGCGACGAGCAGTACTTC. Its protein is CSVVRGDEQYF.

The CDR3 DNA is TGTGCCAGCAGTTACTCGCGAAGGGCGTATGGCTACACCTTC. As protein: CASSYSRRAYGYTF. The chain has TRBV6-5 and TRBJ1-2; no clear D gene. V shed 0 bases and J shed 5 bases, with 10 bases lying between them. CDR3 length: 14 amino acids. The V gene's germline CDR1 is MNHEY and CDR2 SVGAGI.

The V gene is TRBV6-6, the J gene TRBJ2-5; a possible D gene is TRBD1 (5 bases). V lost 4 bases and J lost 0, with 12 bases in between. Germline loops: CDR1 MNHNY, CDR2 SVGAGI (reference sequence). The CDR3 is 15 amino acids. The CDR3 here is CASSLDISYQETQYF. The DNA of the CDR3 is TGTGCCAGCAGTTTGGACATTTCGTACCAAGAGACCCAGTACTTC.

The chain joins TRBV7-2 to TRBJ2-3; 8 bases are shared with TRBD1. V trimming: 2 bases; J trimming: 5 bases; junction bases outside the gene matches: 3. CDR3 length: 14 residues. Germline loops: CDR1 SGHTA, CDR2 FQGNSA. This CDR3 is CASSLNRGEDTQYF. In DNA, the CDR3 is TGTGCCAGCAGCTTAAACAGGGGGGAAGATACGCAGTATTTT.

This clone was detected a few times. The chain links TRBV5-4 to TRBJ1-1; D is perhaps TRBD1 (5 bases). V gave up 4 bases and J gave up 0 bases, with 10 bases separating them. Germline lookup yields CDR1 SGHNT and CDR2 YYREEE (reference sequence). The CDR3 is 14 residues long. The CDR3 bases are TGTGCCAGCAGCGCTAGACAGATGAACACTGAAGCTTTCTTT. Translation: CASSARQMNTEAFF.

The rearrangement links TRBV5-1 to TRBJ1-3; D unclear. CDR1 and CDR2 (germline): SGHRS, YFSETQ. The CDR3 runs 14 residues. V lost 3 bases and J lost 0, with 7 bases in between. The CDR3 reads CASSYGASGNTIYF. Written as DNA, the CDR3 is TGCGCCAGCAGCTACGGAGCCTCTGGAAACACCATATATTTT. The full variable domain, with the rest looked up from reference TRBV5-1 and TRBJ1-3, is KAGVTQTPRYLIKTRGQQVTLSCSPISGHRSVSWYQQTPGQGLQFLFEYFSETQRNKGNFPGRFSGRQFSNSRSEMNVSTLELGDSALYLCASSYGASGNTIYFGEGSWLTVV.

The chain recombines TRBV7-2 with TRBJ1-2, with 8 positions matching TRBD1. In germline, CDR1 is SGHTA, CDR2 FQGNSA. CDR3 length: 14 amino acids. Unmatched junction bases numbered 8, after V lost 5 bases and J lost 6 bases. CDR3 region: CASSPRTGSDGYTF. The CDR3 nucleotides are TGTGCCAGCAGCCCGAGGACAGGGAGCGATGGCTACACCTTC.

The chain has TRBV7-8 and TRBJ1-2; TRBD1 matches 8 bases. This CDR3 contains 15 residues. Trimming cost V 1 base and J 7 bases; bases outside gene matches: 8. Per the germline V gene, CDR1 is SGHVS and CDR2 is FQNEAQ. CDR3 DNA: TGTGCCAGCAGCTTAGTTCCAGGGGGCGGTCTTGGCTACACCTTC. This translates into CASSLVPGGGLGYTF. The full variable domain, with the rest looked up from reference TRBV7-8 and TRBJ1-2, is GAGVSQSPRYKVAKRGQDVALRCDPISGHVSLFWYQQALGQGPEFLTYFQNEAQLDKSGLPSDRFFAERPEGSVSTLKIQRTQQEDSAVYLCASSLVPGGGLGYTFGSGTRLTVV.

The rearrangement links TRBV7-9 to TRBJ2-1; D is possibly TRBD2 (5 bases). The V gene lost 7 bases and the J gene lost 5 bases, with 18 bases spanning the gap. CDR3 size: 15 residues. Germline CDR1 SEHNR, CDR2 FQNEAQ (reference sequence). The CDR3 nucleotides read TGTGCCAGCACCCATGAGGCGGGTCAACACAATGAGCAGTTCTTC. This translates into CASTHEAGQHNEQFF.

This clone was detected only once. The chain is built from TRBV7-9 and TRBJ2-1; D is ambiguous. Per the germline V gene, CDR1 is SEHNR and CDR2 is FQNEAQ (reference sequence). The CDR3 has 19 amino acids. V was trimmed by 5 bases and J by 3 bases, leaving 26 bases between them. The CDR3 here is CASSDQARRTRNFYNEQFF. The CDR3 DNA is TGTGCCAGCAGCGACCAGGCCCGTCGGACGCGAAATTTCTACAATGAGCAGTTCTTC.